One and the same sample provided the 30 T cell receptor beta chains below, sequenced in a study of cytomegalovirus exposure and HLA in healthy donors. Researchers ran the PCR with 60 Vbeta and 13 Jbeta primers. Libraries were prepared by immunoSEQ multiplex PCR; TCRdb keeps only in-frame clonotypes and omits some of them. The sample lists about 140,000 clones, about 74% occurring once. The sequencing sample was made of PBMCs. The receptor set was obtained from a male donor in good health and CMV-seronegative.

The rearrangement uses TRBV28 and TRBJ2-7; D may be TRBD1 (5 bases). The V end was cut by 5 bases, the J end by 7 bases, with 12 bases between. The CDR3 contains 12 residues. Germline V gene lookup returns CDR1 MDHEN and CDR2 SYDVKM. The CDR3 region has the DNA TGTGCCAGCAGTCCGGACACTCTTGAGCAGTACTTC. It is translated as CASSPDTLEQYF.

This clone was counted a few times. This chain joins TRBV5-1 and TRBJ2-2; TRBD1 might be the D (5 bases). The CDR3 has 15 amino acids. Germline V gene data show CDR1 as SGHRS and CDR2 as YFSETQ. V was pared by 0 bases and J by 0 bases, with 6 bases between. Written as DNA, the CDR3 is TGCGCCAGCAGCTTGGGACAGACGAACACCGGGGAGCTGTTTTTT. Its protein is CASSLGQTNTGELFF.

This clone was seen only once. J is TRBJ2-7 and V is TRBV27; possible D gene TRBD2, 7 bases. V shed 8 bases and J shed 4 bases, with 21 bases lying between them. CDR3 size: 15 residues. Germline lookup yields CDR1 MNHEY and CDR2 SMNVEV (reference sequence). The CDR3 sequence: CASALGGGAPYEQYF. The CDR3 bases are TGTGCCAGCGCTCTGGGCGGGGGCGCACCTTACGAGCAGTACTTC.

This chain joins TRBV5-5 and TRBJ2-7, with D perhaps matching TRBD2 (6 bases). The V end was cut by 1 base, the J end by 0 bases, with 11 bases between. Per the germline V gene, CDR1 is SGHKS and CDR2 is YYEKEE (reference sequence). This CDR3 has 15 residues. The CDR3 DNA is TGTGCCAGCAGCTTGAGATGGGGGGTCTCCTACGAGCAGTACTTC. The encoded protein is CASSLRWGVSYEQYF.

This clone was seen more than once but under ten times. CDR3 DNA sequence: TGTGCCAGCTCACCGCTAAGCGGGAGTGGCGAGCAGTACTTC. It translates to CASSPLSGSGEQYF. This chain links TRBV18 with TRBJ2-7; 8 nucleotides match TRBD2. This CDR3 has 14 residues. The trim removed 3 bases at V and 6 bases at J, leaving 7 bases unmatched. The V gene's germline CDR1 is KGHSH and CDR2 LQKENI.

Here the CDR3 reads CASSFPGLAGTYEQYF. For the CDR3, the DNA is TGTGCCAGCAGCTTCCCAGGACTAGCGGGAACCTACGAGCAGTACTTC. The chain recombines TRBV7-9 with TRBJ2-7; 12 nucleotides line up with TRBD2. V shed 3 bases and J 2 bases; nucleotides not matched to a gene: 5. The CDR3 length is 16 residues. The V gene's germline CDR1 is SEHNR and CDR2 FQNEAQ (reference sequence).

The chain uses TRBV18 and TRBJ1-5; no definite D call. The germline CDR1 and CDR2 sequences are KGHSH and LQKENI. The CDR3 is 15 amino acids. V gave up 3 bases and J gave up 5 bases, with 14 bases separating them. The CDR3 DNA reads TGTGCCAGCTCACCGATGGCCCCCCGGGATCAGCCCCAGCATTTT. It is translated as CASSPMAPRDQPQHF. The full variable domain, rest sourced from reference TRBV18 and TRBJ1-5, is NAGVMQNPRHLVRRRGQEARLRCSPMKGHSHVYWYRQLPEEGLKFMVYLQKENIIDESGMPKERFSAEFPKEGPSILRIQQVVRGDSAAYFCASSPMAPRDQPQHFGDGTRLSIL.

This chain joins TRBV4-2 and TRBJ2-4; 7 positions match TRBD2. V shed 4 bases, J shed 1 base, and the junction held 7 bases outside the gene matches. CDR3 length: 16 amino acids. Per germline, CDR1 LGHNA and CDR2 YNFKEQ. CDR3 coding DNA: TGTGCCAGCAGCCCCACCGGTAGCGGGGCCAAAAACATTCAGTACTTC. It translates to CASSPTGSGAKNIQYF.

This rearrangement joins TRBV7-2 to TRBJ1-1, with D tentatively TRBD1 (6 bases). Germline V lookup: CDR1 SGHTA, CDR2 FQGNSA. The V gene lost 3 bases and the J gene lost 7 bases, with 18 bases spanning the gap. The CDR3 totals 15 residues. This chain's CDR3 is CASSFTPTGGYEAFF. In nucleotides, the CDR3 is TGTGCCAGCAGCTTTACTCCGACAGGAGGCTATGAAGCTTTCTTT.

V usage is TRBV5-1 and J usage is TRBJ2-3, with 10 bases lining up with TRBD2. The J segment lost 0 bases and the V segment lost 1 base, leaving 5 bases of the junction unmatched. CDR3 size: 17 residues. From germline, CDR1 is SGHRS and CDR2 YFSETQ. CDR3 sequence reads: CASSLTLAGASTDTQYF. CDR3 nucleotides: TGCGCCAGCAGCTTGACGCTAGCGGGGGCTAGCACAGATACGCAGTATTTT. The full variable domain, completed using reference TRBV5-1 and TRBJ2-3, is KAGVTQTPRYLIKTRGQQVTLSCSPISGHRSVSWYQQTPGQGLQFLFEYFSETQRNKGNFPGRFSGRQFSNSRSEMNVSTLELGDSALYLCASSLTLAGASTDTQYFGPGTRLTVL.

This chain connects TRBV11-1 to TRBJ2-5; D might be TRBD2 (5 bases). The assigned J gene may be wrong: the sequence end matches TRBJ2-7 better. Germline CDR1 is SGHAT and CDR2 is FQDESV (reference sequence). The CDR3 sequence is 15 residues long. In nucleotides, the CDR3 is TGTGCCAGCAGCTTATCCCCAGCGAGAGGAGGCGAGCAGTACTTC. This codes for CASSLSPARGGEQYF.

This clone was counted once. The chain has TRBV7-2 and TRBJ2-5; no firm D call. Looked up from germline, CDR1 is SGHTA and CDR2 is FQGNSA. CDR3 length equals 13 residues. V was cut by 3 bases and J by 2 bases, with 7 bases left in between. Here the CDR3 reads CASSFNRQETQYF. CDR3 nucleotides: TGTGCCAGCAGCTTTAATAGACAAGAGACCCAGTACTTC.

This clone was picked up a small number of times. The chain carries TRBV7-9 and TRBJ2-1; TRBD2 matches at 7 bases. With V trimmed by 5 bases and J by 4 bases, 8 bases remained unmatched. The CDR3 has 15 residues. Germline loops: CDR1 SEHNR, CDR2 FQNEAQ (reference sequence). CDR3 sequence: CASSPRLAEYNEQFF. In nucleotides, the CDR3 is TGTGCCAGCAGCCCCAGACTAGCAGAATACAATGAGCAGTTCTTC. Combining the CDR3 with reference TRBV7-9 and TRBJ2-1 gives the whole variable domain DTGVSQNPRHKITKRGQNVTFRCDPISEHNRLYWYRQTLGQGPEFLTYFQNEAQLEKSRLLSDRFSAERPKGSFSTLEIQRTEQGDSAMYLCASSPRLAEYNEQFFGPGTRLTVL.

The V call is TRBV23-1, the J call TRBJ2-7; D remains ambiguous. Being an ORF, TRBV23-1 has a function that is uncertain. V lost 4 bases and J 5 bases, leaving 3 bases between the germline ends. The CDR3 is made up of 10 amino acids. The CDR3 loop reads CASSPNEQYF. Here the CDR3 DNA reads TGCGCCAGCAGTCCCAACGAGCAGTACTTC.

The chain uses TRBV9 and TRBJ2-7; 7 nucleotides align to TRBD1. Germline V CDR1 and CDR2: SGDLS, YYNGEE. The CDR3 runs 15 residues. The junction had 10 bases not matched to a gene; V was cut back by 4 bases and J by 3 bases. CDR3 sequence: CASSTRQGKDYEQYF. The CDR3 nucleotides are TGTGCCAGCAGCACCCGACAGGGAAAGGACTACGAGCAGTACTTC.

As regards this clone: An end of the junction differs from the germline gene, which may be a read error. The chain joins TRBV7-9 to TRBJ1-5; maybe TRBD1 (5 bases). Germline CDR1 and CDR2: SEHNR and FQNEAQ (reference sequence). This CDR3 spans 15 amino acids. In DNA, the CDR3 is TGTTCCAGCAGCTTGGGGTCGTGGGGGGATCAGCCCCAGCATTTT. It codes for CSSSLGSWGDQPQHF.

The CDR3 sequence: CASSLAGVYNEQFF. The CDR3, as DNA: TGTGCCAGCAGCTTAGCGGGAGTTTACAATGAGCAGTTCTTC. V gene TRBV5-6 combines with J gene TRBJ2-1, with TRBD2 matching over 8 bases. The germline V gene has CDR1 SGHDT and CDR2 YYEEEE. V lost 2 bases, J lost 4 bases, and 2 bases stayed unmatched. The CDR3 totals 14 residues. Full variable domain (remainder filled in from reference TRBV5-6 and TRBJ2-1): DAGVTQSPTHLIKTRGQQVTLRCSPKSGHDTVSWYQQALGQGPQFIFQYYEEEERQRGNFPDRFSGHQFPNYSSELNVNALLLGDSALYLCASSLAGVYNEQFFGPGTRLTVL.

This CDR3 reads CASSFSRQLSGNTIYF. The CDR3 nucleotides are TGTGCCAGCAGCTTTAGTAGACAGTTATCTGGAAACACCATATATTTT. The rearrangement uses TRBV7-9 and TRBJ1-3; D may be TRBD1 (5 bases). Per germline, CDR1 SEHNR and CDR2 FQNEAQ (reference sequence). CDR3 length: 16 residues. V was cut by 3 bases and J by 1 base, with 13 bases left in between.

The chain couples TRBV19 to TRBJ1-2; 8 bases line up with TRBD1. Germline trimming cut 5 bases from V and 1 base from J; bases unmatched to any gene: 6. The CDR3 is 15 amino acids. The germline CDR1 and CDR2 sequences are LNHDA and SQIVND (reference sequence). This CDR3 is CASSARTGINYGYTF. The CDR3 DNA is TGTGCCAGTAGTGCCCGGACAGGGATTAACTATGGCTACACCTTC.

V and J are TRBV7-9 and TRBJ1-1, with 9 bases that match TRBD1. The CDR3 covers 14 residues. V lost 6 bases and J lost 0; bases outside the gene matches: 2. Germline values: CDR1 SEHNR, CDR2 FQNEAQ (reference sequence). DNA for the CDR3: TGTGCCAGCAGGGGACAGGGATTGAACACTGAAGCTTTCTTT. Protein sequence: CASRGQGLNTEAFF.

This rearrangement joins TRBV28 to TRBJ1-5; D unresolved. The CDR3 has 11 amino acids. The germline CDR1 and CDR2 sequences are MDHEN and SYDVKM. V shed 2 bases and J shed 9 bases, with 5 bases lying between them. CDR3 DNA: TGTGCCAGCAGTTTAGTCGGGCCCCAGCATTTT. Translating it yields CASSLVGPQHF. Based on the CDR3 plus reference TRBV28 and TRBJ1-5, the full variable domain is DVKVTQSSRYLVKRTGEKVFLECVQDMDHENMFWYRQDPGLGLRLIYFSYDVKMKEKGDIPEGYSVSREKKERFSLILESASTNQTSMYLCASSLVGPQHFGDGTRLSIL.

This clone showed up just once. J is TRBJ2-7 and V is TRBV7-9; D possibly corresponds to TRBD1 (6 bases). CDR1 and CDR2 from the germline V gene are SEHNR and FQNEAQ (reference sequence). V lost 5 bases and J lost 4, with 18 bases in between. The CDR3 extends over 15 amino acids. The CDR3 DNA is TGTGCCAGCAGCCTAAGTGGACAGAGGAAATACGAGCAGTACTTC. This translates into CASSLSGQRKYEQYF.

The V call is TRBV28, the J call TRBJ1-1; D might be TRBD1 (6 bases). CDR1 MDHEN and CDR2 SYDVKM come from the germline V gene. V lost 2 bases to trimming and J lost 1 base, with 11 bases between them. The CDR3 sequence is 15 residues long. CDR3 in DNA: TGTGCCAGCAGTTTAGTACAGGGATGGAACACTGAAGCTTTCTTT. It yields the protein CASSLVQGWNTEAFF.

This chain links TRBV7-2 with TRBJ2-7, with D possibly being TRBD1 (7 bases). The CDR3 runs to 13 residues. Trimming cost V 6 bases and J 4 bases, with 13 bases left between them. CDR1 is SGHTA and CDR2 is FQGNSA in the germline V gene. In DNA, the CDR3 is TGTGCCAGCAGGCGGGACAGCAAGTACGAGCAGTACTTC. As protein: CASRRDSKYEQYF.

The rearrangement uses TRBV14 and TRBJ2-3; 8 bases fit TRBD2. CDR3 size: 14 residues. V lost 5 bases and J lost 5; bases outside the gene matches: 6. Germline assignment: CDR1 SGHDN and CDR2 FVKESK. CDR3 DNA sequence: TGTGCCAGCAGCACTCTTAGCGGGAAAGATACGCAGTATTTT. This codes for CASSTLSGKDTQYF. Full variable domain (rest looked up from reference TRBV14 and TRBJ2-3): EAGVTQFPSHSVIEKGQTVTLRCDPISGHDNLYWYRRVMGKEIKFLLHFVKESKQDESGMPNNRFLAERTGGTYSTLKVQPAELEDSGVYFCASSTLSGKDTQYFGPGTRLTVL.

The chain links TRBV6-5 to TRBJ1-5, with D unresolved. The V gene lost 8 bases and the J gene lost 3 bases, with 17 bases spanning the gap. The CDR3 runs 15 residues. The germline gives CDR1 MNHEY, CDR2 SVGAGI. CDR3 protein: CASHAGEGNNQPQHF. In DNA form, the CDR3 reads TGTGCCAGCCACGCCGGGGAAGGGAACAATCAGCCCCAGCATTTT.

The CDR3 reads CASRPEGQGDNQPQHF. The CDR3 nucleotides are TGTGCCAGCAGGCCGGAGGGGCAGGGGGACAATCAGCCCCAGCATTTT. The gene calls are TRBV28 and TRBJ1-5, with TRBD1 matching 7 bases. Germline CDR1 and CDR2: MDHEN and SYDVKM. The CDR3 has 16 amino acids. Losses at the gene ends were 6 bases for V and 3 bases for J; bases not matched to a gene: 11.

The chain is built from TRBV28 and TRBJ1-4, with D unclear. Trimming left V 6 bases short and J 7 bases short, with 9 bases between. The CDR3 has 12 residues. Per germline, CDR1 MDHEN and CDR2 SYDVKM. CDR3 protein: CASRAQIEKLFF. Written as DNA, the CDR3 is TGTGCCAGCAGAGCACAGATTGAAAAACTGTTTTTT.

The chain recombines TRBV5-1 with TRBJ1-1, with no clear D. CDR1 is SGHRS and CDR2 is YFSETQ in the germline V gene. V was shortened by 0 bases and J by 7 bases, with 7 bases between the two germline ends. The CDR3 length is 12 residues. CDR3 protein: CASSLVSGEAFF. The DNA for the CDR3 is TGCGCCAGCAGCTTGGTTTCCGGTGAAGCTTTCTTT.

This chain joins TRBV5-4 and TRBJ2-7; D might be TRBD1 (5 bases). The CDR3 spans 12 residues. Germline loops: CDR1 SGHNT, CDR2 YYREEE (reference sequence). Trimming pared 1 base from V and 4 bases from J, leaving 6 bases between. The CDR3 sequence: CASSLRGYEQYF. CDR3 nucleotide sequence: TGTGCCAGCAGCTTGAGGGGTTACGAGCAGTACTTC.